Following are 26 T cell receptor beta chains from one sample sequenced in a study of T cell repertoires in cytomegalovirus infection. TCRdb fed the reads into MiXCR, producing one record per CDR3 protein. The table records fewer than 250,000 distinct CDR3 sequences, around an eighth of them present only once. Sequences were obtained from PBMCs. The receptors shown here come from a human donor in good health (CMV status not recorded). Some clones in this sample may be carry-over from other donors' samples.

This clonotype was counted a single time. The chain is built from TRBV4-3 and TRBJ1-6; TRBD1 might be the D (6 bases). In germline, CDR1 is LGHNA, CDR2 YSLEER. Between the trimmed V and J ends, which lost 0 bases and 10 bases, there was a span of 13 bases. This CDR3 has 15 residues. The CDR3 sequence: CASSQDQGRRSPLHF. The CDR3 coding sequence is TGCGCCAGCAGCCAAGATCAGGGGAGGCGATCACCCCTCCACTTT.

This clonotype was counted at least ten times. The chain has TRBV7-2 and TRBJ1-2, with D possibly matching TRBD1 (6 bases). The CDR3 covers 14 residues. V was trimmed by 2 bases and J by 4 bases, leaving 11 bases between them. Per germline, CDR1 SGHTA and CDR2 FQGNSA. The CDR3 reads CASSLSRTAYGYTF. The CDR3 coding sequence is TGTGCCAGCAGCTTATCTCGGACAGCCTATGGCTACACCTTC.

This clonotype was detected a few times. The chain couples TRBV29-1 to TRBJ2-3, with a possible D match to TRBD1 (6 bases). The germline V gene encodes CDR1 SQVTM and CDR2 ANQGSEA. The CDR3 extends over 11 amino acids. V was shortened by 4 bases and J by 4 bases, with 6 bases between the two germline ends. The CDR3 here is CSVGTADTQYF. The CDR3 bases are TGCAGCGTTGGGACAGCAGATACGCAGTATTTT.

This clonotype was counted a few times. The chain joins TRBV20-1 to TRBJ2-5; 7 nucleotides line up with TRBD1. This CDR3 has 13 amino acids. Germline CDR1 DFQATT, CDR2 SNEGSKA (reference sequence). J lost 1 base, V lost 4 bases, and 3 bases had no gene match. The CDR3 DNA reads TGCAGTGCTACCGCAGGGGGCCAAGAGACCCAGTACTTC. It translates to CSATAGGQETQYF.

CDR3 nucleotides: TGTGCCAGCAGTTACTACCGGGAAGCTTTCTTT. It encodes CASSYYREAFF. This chain connects TRBV28 to TRBJ1-1; D is undetermined. The CDR3 has 11 residues. Germline V gene sequence: CDR1 MDHEN, CDR2 SYDVKM. The ends were cut back, 4 bases at V and 8 bases at J, with 8 bases in the middle. Looking up the rest from reference TRBV28 and TRBJ1-1 gives the full variable domain: DVKVTQSSRYLVKRTGEKVFLECVQDMDHENMFWYRQDPGLGLRLIYFSYDVKMKEKGDIPEGYSVSREKKERFSLILESASTNQTSMYLCASSYYREAFFGQGTRLTVV.

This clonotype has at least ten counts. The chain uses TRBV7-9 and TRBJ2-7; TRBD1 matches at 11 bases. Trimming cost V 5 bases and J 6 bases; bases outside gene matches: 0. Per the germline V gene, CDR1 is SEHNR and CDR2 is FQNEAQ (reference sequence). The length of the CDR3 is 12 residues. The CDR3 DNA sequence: TGTGCCAGCAGCGGGACAGGGGGCGAGCAGTACTTC. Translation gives CASSGTGGEQYF. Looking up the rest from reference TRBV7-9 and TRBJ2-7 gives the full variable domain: DTGVSQNPRHKITKRGQNVTFRCDPISEHNRLYWYRQTLGQGPEFLTYFQNEAQLEKSRLLSDRFSAERPKGSFSTLEIQRTEQGDSAMYLCASSGTGGEQYFGPGTRLTVT.

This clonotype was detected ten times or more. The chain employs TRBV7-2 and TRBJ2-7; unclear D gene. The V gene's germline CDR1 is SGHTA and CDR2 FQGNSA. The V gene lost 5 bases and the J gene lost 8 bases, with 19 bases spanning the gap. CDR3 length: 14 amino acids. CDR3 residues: CASSRDRYQDQQYF. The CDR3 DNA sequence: TGTGCCAGCAGCCGTGACCGCTACCAAGACCAGCAGTACTTC.

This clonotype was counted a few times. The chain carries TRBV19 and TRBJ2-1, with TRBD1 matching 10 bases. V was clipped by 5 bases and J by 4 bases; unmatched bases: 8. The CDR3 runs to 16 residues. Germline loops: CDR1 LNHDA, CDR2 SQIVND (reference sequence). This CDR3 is CASSPMGGQGYNEQFF. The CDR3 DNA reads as TGTGCCAGTAGTCCCATGGGGGGACAGGGGTACAATGAGCAGTTCTTC.

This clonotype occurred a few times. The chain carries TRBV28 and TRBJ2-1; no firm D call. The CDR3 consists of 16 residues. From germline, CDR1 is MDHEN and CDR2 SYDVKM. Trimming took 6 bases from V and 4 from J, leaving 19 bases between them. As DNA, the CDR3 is TGTGCCAGCAGCCAAACCGCCCCACCATCTTACAATGAGCAGTTCTTC. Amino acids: CASSQTAPPSYNEQFF.

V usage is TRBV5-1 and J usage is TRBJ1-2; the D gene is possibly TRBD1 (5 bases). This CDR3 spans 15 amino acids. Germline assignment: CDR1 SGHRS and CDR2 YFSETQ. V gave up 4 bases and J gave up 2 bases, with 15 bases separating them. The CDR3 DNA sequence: TGCGCCAGCAGCCTAGACAGCGGAAGAAACTATGGCTACACCTTC. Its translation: CASSLDSGRNYGYTF.

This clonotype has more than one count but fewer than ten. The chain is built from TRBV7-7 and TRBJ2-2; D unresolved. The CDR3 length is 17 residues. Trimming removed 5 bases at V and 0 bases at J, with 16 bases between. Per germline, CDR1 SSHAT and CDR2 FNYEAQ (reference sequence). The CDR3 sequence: CASSLNPTSTNTGELFF. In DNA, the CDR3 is TGTGCCAGCAGCCTAAATCCCACGTCCACGAACACCGGGGAGCTGTTTTTT.

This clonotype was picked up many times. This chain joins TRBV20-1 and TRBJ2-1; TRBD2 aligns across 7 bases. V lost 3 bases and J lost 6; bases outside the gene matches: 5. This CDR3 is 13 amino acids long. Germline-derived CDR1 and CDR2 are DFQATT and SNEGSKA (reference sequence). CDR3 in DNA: TGCAGTGCTAGCGGACTAGGGCGCAATGAGCAGTTCTTC. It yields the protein CSASGLGRNEQFF.

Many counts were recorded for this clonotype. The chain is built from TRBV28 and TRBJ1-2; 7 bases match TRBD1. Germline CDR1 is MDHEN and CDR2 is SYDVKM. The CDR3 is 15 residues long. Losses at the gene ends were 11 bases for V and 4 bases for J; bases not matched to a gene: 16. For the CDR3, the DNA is TGTGCCGGAGCCGGGACAGCCAAAAGCGGCTATGGCTACACCTTC. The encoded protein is CAGAGTAKSGYGYTF.

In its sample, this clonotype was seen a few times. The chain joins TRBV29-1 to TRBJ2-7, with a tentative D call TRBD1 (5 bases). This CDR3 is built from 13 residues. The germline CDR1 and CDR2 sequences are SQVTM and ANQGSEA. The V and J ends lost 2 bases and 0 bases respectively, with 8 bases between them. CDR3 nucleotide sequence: TGCAGCGTTGAATTTGACAGCTCCTACGAGCAGTACTTC. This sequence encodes CSVEFDSSYEQYF.

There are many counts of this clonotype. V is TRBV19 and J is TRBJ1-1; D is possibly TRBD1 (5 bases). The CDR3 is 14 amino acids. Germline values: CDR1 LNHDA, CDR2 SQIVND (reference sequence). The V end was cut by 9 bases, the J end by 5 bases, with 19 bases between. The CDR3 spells CASNRGHSETEAFF. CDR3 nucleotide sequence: TGTGCCAGCAACCGGGGCCATTCGGAAACTGAAGCTTTCTTT.

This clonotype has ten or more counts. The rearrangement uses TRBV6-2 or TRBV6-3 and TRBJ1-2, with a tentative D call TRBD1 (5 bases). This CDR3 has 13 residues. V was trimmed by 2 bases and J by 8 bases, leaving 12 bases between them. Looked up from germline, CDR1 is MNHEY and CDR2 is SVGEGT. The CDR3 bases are TGTGCCAGCAGTTACGGCGGGGCTAGAGGCTACACCTTC. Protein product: CASSYGGARGYTF.

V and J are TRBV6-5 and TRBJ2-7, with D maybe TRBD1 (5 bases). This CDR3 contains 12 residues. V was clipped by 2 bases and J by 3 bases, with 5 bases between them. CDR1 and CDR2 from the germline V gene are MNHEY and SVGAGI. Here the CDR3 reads CASSYQGYEQYF. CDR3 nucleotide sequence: TGTGCCAGCAGTTACCAGGGCTACGAGCAGTACTTC.

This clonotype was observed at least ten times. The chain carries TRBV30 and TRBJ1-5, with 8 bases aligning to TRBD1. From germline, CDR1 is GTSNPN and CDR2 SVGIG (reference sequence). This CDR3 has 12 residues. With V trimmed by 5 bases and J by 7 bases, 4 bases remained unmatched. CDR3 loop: CAWGQGGQPQHF. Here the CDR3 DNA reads TGTGCCTGGGGACAGGGAGGGCAGCCCCAGCATTTT. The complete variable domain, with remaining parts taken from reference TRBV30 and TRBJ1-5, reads SQTIHQWPATLVQPVGSPLSLECTVEGTSNPNLYWYRQAAGRGLQLLFYSVGIGQISSEVPQNLSASRPQDRQFILSSKKLLLSDSGFYLCAWGQGGQPQHFGDGTRLSIL.

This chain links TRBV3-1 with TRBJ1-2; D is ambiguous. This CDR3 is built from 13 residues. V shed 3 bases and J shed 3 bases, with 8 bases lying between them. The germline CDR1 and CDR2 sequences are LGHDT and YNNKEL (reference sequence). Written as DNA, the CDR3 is TGTGCCAGCAGCCACGTATCTTACTATGGCTACACCTTC. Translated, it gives CASSHVSYYGYTF. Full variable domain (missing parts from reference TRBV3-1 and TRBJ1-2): DTAVSQTPKYLVTQMGNDKSIKCEQNLGHDTMYWYKQDSKKFLKIMFSYNNKELIINETVPNRFSPKSPDKAHLNLHINSLELGDSAVYFCASSHVSYYGYTFGSGTRLTVV.

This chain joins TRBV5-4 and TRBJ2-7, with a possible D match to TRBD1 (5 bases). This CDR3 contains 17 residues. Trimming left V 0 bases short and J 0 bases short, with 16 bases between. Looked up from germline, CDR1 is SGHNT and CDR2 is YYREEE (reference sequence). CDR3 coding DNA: TGTGCCAGCAGCTTGGGCCCCAGGGCCCTCGGCTCCTACGAGCAGTACTTC. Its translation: CASSLGPRALGSYEQYF.

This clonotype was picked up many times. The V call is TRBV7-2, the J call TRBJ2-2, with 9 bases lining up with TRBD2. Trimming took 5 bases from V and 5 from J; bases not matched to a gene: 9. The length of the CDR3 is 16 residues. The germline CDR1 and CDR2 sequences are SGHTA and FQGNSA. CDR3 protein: CASSETGTSRTGELFF. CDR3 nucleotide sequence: TGTGCCAGCAGCGAAACCGGGACTAGCCGGACCGGGGAGCTGTTTTTT.

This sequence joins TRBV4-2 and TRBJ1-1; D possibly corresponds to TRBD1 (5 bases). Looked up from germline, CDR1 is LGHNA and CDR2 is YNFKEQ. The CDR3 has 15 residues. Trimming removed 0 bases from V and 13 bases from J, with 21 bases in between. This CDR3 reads CASSQDTGFPGDGFF. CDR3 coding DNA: TGTGCCAGCAGCCAAGATACAGGATTTCCGGGAGATGGTTTCTTT.

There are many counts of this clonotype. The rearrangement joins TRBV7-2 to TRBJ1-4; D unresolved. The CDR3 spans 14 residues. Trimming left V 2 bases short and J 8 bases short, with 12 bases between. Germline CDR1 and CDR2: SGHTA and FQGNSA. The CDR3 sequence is CASSLNGPGEKLFF. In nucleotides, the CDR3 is TGTGCCAGCAGCTTAAACGGGCCCGGAGAAAAACTGTTTTTT.

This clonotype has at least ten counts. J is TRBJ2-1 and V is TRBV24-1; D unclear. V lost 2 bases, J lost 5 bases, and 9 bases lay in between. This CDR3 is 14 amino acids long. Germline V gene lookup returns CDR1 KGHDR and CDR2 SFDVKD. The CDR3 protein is CATSDYKGNNEQFF. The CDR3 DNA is TGTGCCACCAGTGATTATAAAGGGAACAATGAGCAGTTCTTC.

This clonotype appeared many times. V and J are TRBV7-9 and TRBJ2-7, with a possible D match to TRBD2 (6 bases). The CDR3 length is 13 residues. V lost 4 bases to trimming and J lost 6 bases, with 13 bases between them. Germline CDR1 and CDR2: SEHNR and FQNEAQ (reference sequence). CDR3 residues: CASSWGEQVEQYF. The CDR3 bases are TGTGCCAGCAGCTGGGGGGAACAGGTCGAGCAGTACTTC.

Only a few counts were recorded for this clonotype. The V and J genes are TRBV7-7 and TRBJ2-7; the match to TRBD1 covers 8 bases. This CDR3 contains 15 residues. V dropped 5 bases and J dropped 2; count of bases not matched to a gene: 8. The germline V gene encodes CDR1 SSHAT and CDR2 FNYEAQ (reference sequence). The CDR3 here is CASSPGQGITYEQYF. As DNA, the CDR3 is TGTGCCAGCAGCCCCGGACAGGGAATAACCTACGAGCAGTACTTC.